The 26 T cell receptor beta chains reported below all come from one sample, sequenced in a study of human T cells and chemical hapten exposure listed by TCRdb under 2021. In light of the paper, this sample's time point label describes: patch test 2, 6 weeks after DPC sensitization. This sample's treatment or condition label indicates: therapeutic diphenylcyclopropenone sensitization with weekly scalp DPC. Libraries were prepared through RACE. This sample was sequenced with a NextSeq 500. TCRdb's own reprocessing of the public reads used fastp at Q25 and MiXCR and kept productive beta chains. When rows share a CDR3 protein, they turn into one entry using the most common DNA and genes. The sample contains a few hundred thousand distinct CDR3 sequences, around 6% of them found a single time. The ten largest clonotypes hold roughly 5.4% of the sample. This sample comprised whole blood, obtained in connection with sensitization to the hapten diphenylcyclopropenone (DPC). The origin of the receptors is a woman aged 18-35 years with alopecia areata. Some clones in this sample may be carry-over from other donors' samples.

The V call is TRBV5-6, the J call TRBJ2-3, with a tentative D call TRBD1 (7 bases). The V and J ends lost 5 bases and 4 bases respectively, with 26 bases between them. Germline V gene data show CDR1 as SGHDT and CDR2 as YYEEEE. CDR3 length: 18 residues. CDR3 DNA: TGTGCCAGCAGTTCCCCAGGGGGGATGTCGGACGCTCCAGATACGCAGTATTTT. Protein sequence: CASSSPGGMSDAPDTQYF.

In its sample, this clonotype was seen many times. This CDR3 is CATRAEEQFF. The DNA of the CDR3 is TGTGCCACCAGGGCAGAGGAGCAGTTCTTC. The chain links TRBV10-3 to TRBJ2-1; possible D gene TRBD1, 5 bases. Germline lookup yields CDR1 ENHRY and CDR2 SYGVKD. V lost 10 bases to trimming and J lost 10 bases, with 11 bases between them. The CDR3 extends over 10 amino acids.

In this sample, this clonotype turned up many times. The chain has TRBV6-6 and TRBJ1-2, with a tentative D call TRBD1 (6 bases). The CDR3 runs 13 residues. Trimming removed 6 bases from V and 8 bases from J, with 16 bases in between. Germline V lookup: CDR1 MNHNY, CDR2 SVGAGI (reference sequence). In nucleotides, the CDR3 is TGTGCCAGCAGGCCCCGGGGGCTGCGGGGCTACACCTTC. This codes for CASRPRGLRGYTF.

This clonotype has ten or more counts. CDR3 nucleotides: TGCAGCGTTACACGGGGGAGAGGACGCGGAGACTATGGCTACACCTTC. As protein: CSVTRGRGRGDYGYTF. V usage is TRBV20-1 and J usage is TRBJ1-2, with D possibly matching TRBD1 (5 bases). CDR3 length equals 16 residues. Germline V gene data show CDR1 as DFQATT and CDR2 as SNEGSKA (reference sequence).

The chain links TRBV29-1 to TRBJ2-3; 7 bases align to TRBD2. Germline values: CDR1 SQVTM, CDR2 ANQGSEA. This CDR3 comprises 13 residues. Trimming cost V 5 bases and J 5 bases; bases outside gene matches: 7. The CDR3 region has the DNA TGCAGCGTTCGACTAGCCAACATAGATACGCAGTATTTT. Its translation: CSVRLANIDTQYF.

The table lists this clonotype with a few counts. The rearrangement uses TRBV4-3 and TRBJ1-1, with unresolved D. V was trimmed by 4 bases and J by 0 bases, leaving 15 bases between them. The CDR3 covers 16 residues. CDR1 and CDR2 (germline): LGHNA, YSLEER. The DNA of the CDR3 is TGCGCCAGCAGCCCCCATAAGTATAGCATGAACACTGAAGCTTTCTTT. This codes for CASSPHKYSMNTEAFF.

The rearrangement uses TRBV4-3 and TRBJ2-3; the D is unclear. The CDR3 totals 14 residues. Trimming shortened V by 0 bases and J by 4 bases, and 8 bases separated the two germline ends. Germline V gene lookup returns CDR1 LGHNA and CDR2 YSLEER. The CDR3 sequence: CASSQESEADTQYF. The CDR3 DNA follows: TGCGCCAGCAGCCAAGAAAGCGAGGCAGATACGCAGTATTTT.

The sample holds many counts of this clonotype. CDR3 loop: CSVDPGFNEKLFF. The CDR3 bases are TGCAGCGTTGATCCAGGGTTTAATGAAAAACTGTTTTTT. The chain recombines TRBV29-1 with TRBJ1-4; D may be TRBD1 (5 bases). This CDR3 is 13 amino acids long. V lost 3 bases to trimming and J lost 4 bases, with 9 bases between them. Germline loops: CDR1 SQVTM, CDR2 ANQGSEA.

This clonotype has just a few counts. This chain uses TRBV6-5 with TRBJ1-3; 7 nucleotides align to TRBD1. J lost 0 bases, V lost 3 bases, and 11 bases had no gene match. This CDR3 comprises 18 residues. Germline-derived CDR1 and CDR2 are MNHEY and SVGAGI. The CDR3 here is CASSYDADRPASGNTIYF. In DNA, the CDR3 is TGTGCCAGCAGTTATGACGCGGACAGGCCTGCCTCTGGAAACACCATATATTTT.

The sample holds a few counts of this clonotype. The chain employs TRBV29-1 and TRBJ2-5, with D tentatively TRBD2 (5 bases). CDR3 length equals 14 residues. Looked up from germline, CDR1 is SQVTM and CDR2 is ANQGSEA. V gave up 4 bases and J gave up 4 bases, with 16 bases separating them. The CDR3 coding sequence is TGCAGCGTTGTCGGTCACAGCGGCGGAGAGACCCAGTACTTC. Translation gives CSVVGHSGGETQYF.

This clonotype was counted only a few times. The chain joins TRBV4-1 to TRBJ1-4; D remains ambiguous. Germline V lookup: CDR1 MGHRA, CDR2 YSYEKL. CDR3 length: 17 amino acids. The V end lost 0 bases, the J end lost 0 bases, and 11 bases lay between the germline ends. The CDR3 nucleotides read TGCGCCAGCAGCCAAGATCGGCCCGGAGCAACTAATGAAAAACTGTTTTTT. Residues: CASSQDRPGATNEKLFF.

This clonotype was seen ten or more times. The chain employs TRBV20-1 and TRBJ1-3; 8 bases are a match to TRBD1. Germline assignment: CDR1 DFQATT and CDR2 SNEGSKA (reference sequence). V dropped 0 bases and J dropped 8; count of bases not matched to a gene: 9. This CDR3 has 15 residues. For the CDR3, the DNA is TGCAGTGCTAGAGACCCGGACAGGGTAGGAGACACCATATATTTT. Translating gives CSARDPDRVGDTIYF.

This clonotype was observed a few times. The V call is TRBV20-1, the J call TRBJ1-5, with 7 bases lining up with TRBD1. V lost 0 bases to trimming and J lost 9 bases; unmatched junction nucleotides: 8. Germline-derived CDR1 and CDR2 are DFQATT and SNEGSKA (reference sequence). The length of the CDR3 is 14 residues. Here the CDR3 reads CSARDGRGRGPQHF. CDR3 DNA sequence: TGCAGTGCTAGAGATGGTAGGGGGCGCGGGCCCCAGCATTTT.

Only a few counts were recorded for this clonotype. This chain uses TRBV5-4 with TRBJ1-2, with D perhaps matching TRBD1 (6 bases). The germline V and J ends were trimmed by 6 bases and 4 bases, with 22 bases remaining between them. The germline V gene has CDR1 SGHNT and CDR2 YYREEE (reference sequence). There are 16 residues in the CDR3. The CDR3 region is CASTMKSSGTPYGYTF. The DNA for the CDR3 is TGTGCCAGCACAATGAAAAGCTCCGGGACACCCTATGGCTACACCTTC.

The chain has TRBV5-6 and TRBJ1-3; weak D call: TRBD1 (6 bases). There are 13 residues in the CDR3. The V and J ends lost 2 bases and 6 bases respectively, with 9 bases between them. From germline, CDR1 is SGHDT and CDR2 YYEEEE. The chain's CDR3 is CASSLQGLNTIYF. Here the CDR3 DNA reads TGTGCCAGCAGCTTACAGGGACTAAACACCATATATTTT.

This clonotype was found a few times. The J gene is TRBJ1-4, the V gene TRBV4-2, with TRBD1 matching over 9 bases. The V and J ends lost 0 bases and 10 bases, in that order; junction bases with no gene match: 6. Per the germline V gene, CDR1 is LGHNA and CDR2 is YNFKEQ. The CDR3 length is 15 residues. As DNA, the CDR3 is TGTGCCAGCAGCCAAGATGGACAGGGGTGGGCAAAACTGTTTTTT. Translation gives CASSQDGQGWAKLFF.

Only a few counts were recorded for this clonotype. J is TRBJ2-3 and V is TRBV5-1; D is perhaps TRBD1 (6 bases). The CDR3 is 15 amino acids. The V gene lost 1 base and the J gene lost 4 bases, with 13 bases spanning the gap. Looked up from germline, CDR1 is SGHRS and CDR2 is YFSETQ. CDR3: CASSLMGARADTQYF. The CDR3 DNA follows: TGCGCCAGCAGCTTGATGGGGGCCAGGGCAGATACGCAGTATTTT.

The V gene is TRBV3-1, the J gene TRBJ2-5; D remains unclear. This CDR3 has 14 residues. The V gene's germline CDR1 is LGHDT and CDR2 YNNKEL (reference sequence). The V end was cut by 0 bases, the J end by 4 bases, with 9 bases between. This CDR3 reads CASSQDGEPETQYF. CDR3 sequence (DNA): TGTGCCAGCAGCCAAGATGGGGAACCAGAGACCCAGTACTTC.

This clonotype has a count of ten or more. The chain has TRBV10-3 and TRBJ1-1; D is uncertain. The ends were cut back, 0 bases at V and 11 bases at J, with 22 bases in the middle. The CDR3 runs to 16 residues. Germline V gene data show CDR1 as ENHRY and CDR2 as SYGVKD. As DNA, the CDR3 is TGTGCCATCAGTGAGTCTACGGCGTCGCGGGTCGGGGTGGCTTTCTTT. Protein: CAISESTASRVGVAFF.

A few counts support this clonotype. The chain joins TRBV18 to TRBJ2-6; TRBD1 is a possible D gene (6 bases). This CDR3 spans 15 amino acids. The V gene's germline CDR1 is KGHSH and CDR2 LQKENI. Trimming stripped 3 bases from V and 4 bases from J, with 10 bases between. CDR3 DNA: TGTGCCAGCTCACCTCAGGGGCCCGGGGCCAACGTCCTGACTTTC. Translated: CASSPQGPGANVLTF.

In this sample, this clonotype turned up many times. The chain couples TRBV7-9 to TRBJ2-1, with 9 bases that match TRBD2. Germline V gene lookup returns CDR1 SEHNR and CDR2 FQNEAQ (reference sequence). V gave up 3 bases and J gave up 7 bases; unmatched junction bases: 4. The CDR3 is 14 residues long. CDR3 bases: TGTGCCAGCAGCTTGAGTCTAGCGGGGAATGAGCAGTTCTTC. It is translated as CASSLSLAGNEQFF.

This clonotype was observed a handful of times. CDR3 sequence reads: CASSQDPGAQPQHF. CDR3 sequence (DNA): TGTGCCAGCAGCCAAGATCCAGGGGCACAGCCCCAGCATTTT. The chain joins TRBV3-1 to TRBJ1-5, with D possibly being TRBD1 (6 bases). This CDR3 is 14 amino acids long. Germline V gives CDR1 LGHDT, CDR2 YNNKEL (reference sequence). V lost 0 bases, J lost 7 bases, and 10 bases lay in between. Together with reference TRBV3-1 and TRBJ1-5, the CDR3 gives the full variable domain: DTAVSQTPKYLVTQMGNDKSIKCEQNLGHDTMYWYKQDSKKFLKIMFSYNNKELIINETVPNRFSPKSPDKAHLNLHINSLELGDSAVYFCASSQDPGAQPQHFGDGTRLSIL.

V gene TRBV2 combines with J gene TRBJ1-5; no clear D. CDR3 length: 13 amino acids. The ends were cut back, 7 bases at V and 4 bases at J, with 11 bases in the middle. Germline CDR1 and CDR2: SNHLY and FYNNEI. The CDR3 coding sequence is TGTGCCAGCATCTCACAGCTAAATCAGCCCCAGCATTTT. As protein: CASISQLNQPQHF.

Notes on this clonotype: Since no conserved phenylalanine or tryptophan closes the CDR3, a read error is the likely cause. The limits of the CDR3 on the DNA are not certain, so only TCRdb's listed CDR3 is given. The V gene is TRBV6-6, the J gene TRBJ2-7; no check of the table's D call, TRBD1, against the DNA was made. The CDR3 sequence runs 13 residues, both termini included. Germline CDR1 MNHNY, CDR2 SVGAGI (reference sequence). The CDR3 sequence is CASSYSDRGAVSI.

This clonotype was seen ten or more times. The chain has TRBV6-5 and TRBJ1-1; D is ambiguous. The CDR3 length is 12 residues. Germline assignment: CDR1 MNHEY and CDR2 SVGAGI. Trimming left V 6 bases short and J 0 bases short, with 5 bases between. CDR3 region: CASSDVNTEAFF. Written as DNA, the CDR3 is TGTGCCAGCAGCGACGTGAACACTGAAGCTTTCTTT.

Ten or more counts support this clonotype. The chain recombines TRBV27 with TRBJ2-6; weak D call: TRBD2 (5 bases). Trimming left V 5 bases short and J 2 bases short, with 10 bases between. Germline V gene sequence: CDR1 MNHEY, CDR2 SMNVEV (reference sequence). This CDR3 spans 15 amino acids. CDR3 protein: CASSADGAGANVLTF. As DNA, the CDR3 is TGTGCCAGCAGTGCGGACGGGGCTGGGGCCAACGTCCTGACTTTC.